Given below is one T cell receptor beta chain in context. The antigen remains undetermined. This sample stems from a study of T cell responses to AZD1222 COVID-19 vaccine. Findings of the study overall: Clonal diversity may have been underestimated, and the donors were mostly white British, with more females than males.

The assay was immunoSEQ multiplex PCR, and TCRdb's table has in-frame clones only and misses some. The sample gives about 180,000 clones, roughly 90% of which show up once; 2.5% to 3% is in the top ten. Germline V gene lookup returns CDR1 SNHLY and CDR2 FYNNEI. V shed 6 bases and J shed 6 bases, with 15 bases lying between them. The CDR3 consists of 14 residues. The clonotype comes from an adult in good health. The sequenced sample was peripheral blood, obtained on day 0 of AZD1222 vaccination. This chain joins TRBV2 and TRBJ2-1; D is perhaps TRBD1 (5 bases). CDR3 in amino acids: CASSDSPGFNEQFF. CDR3 nucleotide sequence: TGTGCCAGCAGCGACTCCCCAGGGTTCAATGAGCAGTTCTTC.